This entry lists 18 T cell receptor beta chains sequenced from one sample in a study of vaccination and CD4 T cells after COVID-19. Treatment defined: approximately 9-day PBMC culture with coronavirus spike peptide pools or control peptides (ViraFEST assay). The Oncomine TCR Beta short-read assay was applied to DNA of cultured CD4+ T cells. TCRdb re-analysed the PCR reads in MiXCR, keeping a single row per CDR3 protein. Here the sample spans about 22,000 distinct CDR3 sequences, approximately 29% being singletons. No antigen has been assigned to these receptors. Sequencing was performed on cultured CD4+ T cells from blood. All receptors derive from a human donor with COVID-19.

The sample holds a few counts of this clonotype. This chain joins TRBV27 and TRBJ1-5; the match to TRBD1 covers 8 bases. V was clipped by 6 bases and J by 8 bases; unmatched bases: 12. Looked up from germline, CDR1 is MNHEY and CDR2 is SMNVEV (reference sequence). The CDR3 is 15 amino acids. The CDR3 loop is CASRGSDRDTEPQHF. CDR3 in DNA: TGTGCCAGCAGGGGGTCGGACAGGGACACGGAGCCCCAGCATTTT.

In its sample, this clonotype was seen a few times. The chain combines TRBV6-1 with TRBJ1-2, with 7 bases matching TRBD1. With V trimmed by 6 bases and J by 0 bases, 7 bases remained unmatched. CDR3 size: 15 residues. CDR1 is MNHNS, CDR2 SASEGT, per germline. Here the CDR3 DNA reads TGTGCCAGCAGGCCCGACAGGGCCTCTAACTATGGCTACACCTTC. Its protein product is CASRPDRASNYGYTF.

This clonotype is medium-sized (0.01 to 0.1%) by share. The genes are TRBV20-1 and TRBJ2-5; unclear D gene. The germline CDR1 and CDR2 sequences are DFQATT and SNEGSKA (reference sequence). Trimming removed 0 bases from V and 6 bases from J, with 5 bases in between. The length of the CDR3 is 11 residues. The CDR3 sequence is CSARDQKTQYF. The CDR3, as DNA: TGCAGTGCTAGAGATCAGAAGACCCAGTACTTC.

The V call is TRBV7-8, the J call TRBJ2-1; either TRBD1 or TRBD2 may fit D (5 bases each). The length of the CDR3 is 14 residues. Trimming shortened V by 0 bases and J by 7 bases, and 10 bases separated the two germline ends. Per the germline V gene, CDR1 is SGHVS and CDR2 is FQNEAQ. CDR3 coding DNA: TGTGCCAGCAGCTTAGCGGGGGTCCTAAATGAGCAGTTCTTC. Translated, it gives CASSLAGVLNEQFF.

Written as DNA, the CDR3 is TGTGCCAGCAGTCCCCCTGCAGGGCTAAATTCACCCCTCCACTTT. Protein product: CASSPPAGLNSPLHF. J is TRBJ1-6 and V is TRBV27, with D perhaps TRBD1 (5 bases). CDR1 and CDR2 (germline): MNHEY, SMNVEV (reference sequence). The CDR3 totals 15 residues. The V gene lost 5 bases and the J gene lost 7 bases, with 15 bases spanning the gap.

The CDR3 coding sequence is TGCGCCAGCAGCACTATGACAGGGGGGCTTGACTATGGCTACACCTTC. It encodes CASSTMTGGLDYGYTF. The rearrangement joins TRBV4-3 to TRBJ1-2; 9 nucleotides line up with TRBD1. This CDR3 region has 16 residues. V lost 5 bases, J lost 3 bases, and 10 bases stayed unmatched. Per the germline V gene, CDR1 is LGHNA and CDR2 is YSLEER.

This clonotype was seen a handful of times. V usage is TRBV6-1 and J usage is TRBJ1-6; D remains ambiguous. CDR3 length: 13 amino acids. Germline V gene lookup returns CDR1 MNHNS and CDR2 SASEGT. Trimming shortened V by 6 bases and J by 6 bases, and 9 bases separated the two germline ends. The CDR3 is CASRTPGNSPLHF. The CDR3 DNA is TGTGCCAGCAGAACCCCTGGTAATTCACCCCTCCACTTT.

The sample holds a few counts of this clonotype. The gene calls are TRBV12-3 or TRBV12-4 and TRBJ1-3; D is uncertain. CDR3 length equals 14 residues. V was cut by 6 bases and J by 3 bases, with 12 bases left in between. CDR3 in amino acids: CASRMGSIGNTIYF. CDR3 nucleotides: TGTGCCAGCAGGATGGGTAGCATTGGAAACACCATATATTTT.

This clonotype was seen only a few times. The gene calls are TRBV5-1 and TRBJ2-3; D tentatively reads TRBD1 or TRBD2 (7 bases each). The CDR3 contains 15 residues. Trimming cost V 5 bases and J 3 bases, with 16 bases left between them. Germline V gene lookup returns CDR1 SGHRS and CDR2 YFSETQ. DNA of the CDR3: TGCGCCAGCAGACCAGGGGGGGGTGGTACAGATACGCAGTATTTT. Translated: CASRPGGGGTDTQYF.

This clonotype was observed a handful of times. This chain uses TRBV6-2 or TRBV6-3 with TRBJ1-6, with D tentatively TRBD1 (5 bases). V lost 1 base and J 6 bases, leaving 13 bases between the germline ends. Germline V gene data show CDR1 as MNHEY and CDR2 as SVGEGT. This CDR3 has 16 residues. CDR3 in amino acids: CASSYLTESVNSPLHF. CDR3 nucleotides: TGTGCCAGCAGTTACTTGACAGAAAGCGTTAATTCACCCCTCCACTTT.

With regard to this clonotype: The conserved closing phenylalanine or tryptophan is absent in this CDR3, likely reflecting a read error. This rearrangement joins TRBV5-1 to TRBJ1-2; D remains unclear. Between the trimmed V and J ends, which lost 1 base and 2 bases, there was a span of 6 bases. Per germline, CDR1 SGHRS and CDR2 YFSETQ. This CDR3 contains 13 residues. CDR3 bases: TGCGCCAGCAGCTTGAACATGAACTATGGCTACACCCTC. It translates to CASSLNMNYGYTL.

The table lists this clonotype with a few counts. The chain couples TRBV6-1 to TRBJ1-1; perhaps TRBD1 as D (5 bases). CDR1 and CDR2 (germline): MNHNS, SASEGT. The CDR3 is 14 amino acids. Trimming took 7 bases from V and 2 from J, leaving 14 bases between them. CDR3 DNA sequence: TGTGCCAGCACTGATTTAGGGGCTAACACTGAAGCTTTCTTT. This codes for CASTDLGANTEAFF.

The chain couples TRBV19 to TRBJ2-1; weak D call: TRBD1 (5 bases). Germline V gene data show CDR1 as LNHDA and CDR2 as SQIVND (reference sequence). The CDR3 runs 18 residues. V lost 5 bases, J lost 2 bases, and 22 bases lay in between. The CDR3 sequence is CASSSGRWARETYNEQFF. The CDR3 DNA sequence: TGTGCCAGTAGTTCCGGAAGATGGGCCAGGGAAACCTACAATGAGCAGTTCTTC. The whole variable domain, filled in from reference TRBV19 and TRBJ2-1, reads DGGITQSPKYLFRKEGQNVTLSCEQNLNHDAMYWYRQDPGQGLRLIYYSQIVNDFQKGDIAEGYSVSREKKESFPLTVTSAQKNPTAFYLCASSSGRWARETYNEQFFGPGTRLTVL.

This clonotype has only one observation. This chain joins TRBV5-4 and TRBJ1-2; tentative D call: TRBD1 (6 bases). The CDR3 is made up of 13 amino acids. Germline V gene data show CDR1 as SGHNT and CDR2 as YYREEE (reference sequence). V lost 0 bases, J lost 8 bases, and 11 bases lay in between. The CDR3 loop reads CASSLVAGGGYTF. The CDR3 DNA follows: TGTGCCAGCAGCTTGGTAGCGGGGGGCGGCTACACCTTC.

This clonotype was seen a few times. The CDR3 here is CASSSAGVYTDTQYF. The CDR3 DNA follows: TGTGCCAGCAGCTCAGCGGGGGTATACACAGATACGCAGTATTTT. The chain carries TRBV6-2 or TRBV6-3 and TRBJ2-3; 8 bases map to TRBD2. With 6 bases clipped from V and 2 bases from J, the junction kept 7 bases outside the gene matches. Per germline, CDR1 MNHEY and CDR2 SVGEGT. The CDR3 consists of 15 residues.

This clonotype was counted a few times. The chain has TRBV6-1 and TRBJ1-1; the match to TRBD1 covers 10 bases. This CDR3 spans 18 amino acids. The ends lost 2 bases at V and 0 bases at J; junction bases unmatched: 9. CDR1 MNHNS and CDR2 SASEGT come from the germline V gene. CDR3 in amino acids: CASSERQGALVVNTEAFF. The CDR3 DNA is TGTGCCAGCAGTGAACGACAGGGGGCGCTGGTCGTGAACACTGAAGCTTTCTTT.

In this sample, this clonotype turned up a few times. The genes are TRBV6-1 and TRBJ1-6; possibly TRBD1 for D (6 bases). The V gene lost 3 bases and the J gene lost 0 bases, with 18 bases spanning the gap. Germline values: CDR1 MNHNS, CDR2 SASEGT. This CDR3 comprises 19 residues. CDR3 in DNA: TGTGCCAGCAGTGACAATCCGGGGGCCCTGAGCTCCTATAATTCACCCCTCCACTTT. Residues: CASSDNPGALSSYNSPLHF.

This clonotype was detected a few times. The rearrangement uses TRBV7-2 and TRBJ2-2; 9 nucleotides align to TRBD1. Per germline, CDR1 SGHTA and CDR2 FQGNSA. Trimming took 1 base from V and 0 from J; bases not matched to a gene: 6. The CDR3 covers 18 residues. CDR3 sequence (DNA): TGTGCCAGCAGCTTAGGGTCCAGGACAGGGGCGAACACCGGGGAGCTGTTTTTT. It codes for CASSLGSRTGANTGELFF. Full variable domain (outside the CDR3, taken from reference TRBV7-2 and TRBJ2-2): GAGVSQSPSNKVTEKGKDVELRCDPISGHTALYWYRQSLGQGLEFLIYFQGNSAPDKSGLPSDRFSAERTGGSVSTLTIQRTQQEDSAVYLCASSLGSRTGANTGELFFGEGSRLTVL.